Presented here are 20 T cell receptor beta chains from one specimen sequenced in a study of cytomegalovirus exposure and HLA in healthy donors. The study ran its PCR with 60 Vbeta and 13 Jbeta primers. The protocol was immunoSEQ multiplex PCR, while the TCRdb copy is restricted to in-frame clones and leaves out a portion. The sample holds roughly 190,000 clones, about 85% seen once. Sequences were obtained from PBMCs. The receptors derive from a man in his fifties in good health and CMV-seronegative.

The chain uses TRBV7-6 and TRBJ2-7, with 9 bases fitting TRBD2. Germline V gives CDR1 SGHVS, CDR2 FNYEAQ. The CDR3 is 15 residues long. Germline trimming cut 5 bases from V and 2 bases from J; bases unmatched to any gene: 7. CDR3 loop: CASSQGTSPAYEQYF. CDR3 bases: TGTGCCAGCAGCCAAGGGACTAGCCCAGCCTACGAGCAGTACTTC.

The rearrangement joins TRBV5-1 to TRBJ2-1; D unclear. CDR1 is SGHRS, CDR2 YFSETQ, per germline. Trimming removed 0 bases at V and 2 bases at J, with 9 bases between. CDR3 size: 15 residues. The CDR3 DNA is TGCGCCAGCAGCTTGGACAGCACAACCTACAATGAGCAGTTCTTC. Protein sequence: CASSLDSTTYNEQFF.

The chain carries TRBV6-6 and TRBJ1-5; D might be TRBD1 (5 bases). The CDR3 extends over 15 amino acids. V dropped 2 bases and J dropped 0 bases, with 8 bases sitting between them. CDR1 and CDR2 from the germline V gene are MNHNY and SVGAGI (reference sequence). CDR3 bases: TGTGCCAGCAGTTACGGACAACCTAGCAATCAGCCCCAGCATTTT. Residues: CASSYGQPSNQPQHF.

Remarks on this clone: A read error may produce the germline difference seen at one junction end. The J gene is TRBJ2-2, the V gene TRBV6-5, with 7 bases that match TRBD2. In germline, CDR1 is MNHEY, CDR2 SVGAGI. The CDR3 contains 15 residues. The CDR3 loop reads CDSSYKGLFSGELFF. In nucleotides, the CDR3 is TGTGACAGCAGTTATAAGGGACTATTCTCCGGGGAGCTGTTTTTT.

The CDR3, as DNA: TGTGCCAGCAGATACGGACAGGACTTAGCTAACTATGGCTACACCTTC. Protein product: CASRYGQDLANYGYTF. The chain is built from TRBV5-4 and TRBJ1-2, with 7 bases aligning to TRBD1. Germline CDR1 SGHNT, CDR2 YYREEE (reference sequence). The CDR3 has 16 residues. The ends lost 5 bases at V and 0 bases at J; junction bases unmatched: 10.

The CDR3: CASRAPSPVGLLHF. Here the CDR3 DNA reads TGTGCCAGCAGGGCACCAAGCCCAGTTGGGCTCCTCCACTTT. This chain uses TRBV28 with TRBJ1-6; D unresolved. The CDR3 runs 14 residues. Between the trimmed V and J ends, which lost 6 bases and 15 bases, there was a span of 21 bases. CDR1 and CDR2 from the germline V gene are MDHEN and SYDVKM.

The chain couples TRBV18 to TRBJ2-6, with a tentative D call TRBD1 (5 bases). Trimming took 3 bases from V and 1 from J, leaving 22 bases between them. The length of the CDR3 is 20 residues. In germline, CDR1 is KGHSH, CDR2 LQKENI. The CDR3 reads CASSPRTPGRIISGANVLTF. The CDR3 nucleotides read TGTGCCAGCTCACCTCGGACACCCGGTAGAATCATTTCTGGGGCCAACGTCCTGACTTTC.

The chain couples TRBV19 to TRBJ1-5; 8 nucleotides match TRBD1. V dropped 6 bases and J dropped 2; count of bases not matched to a gene: 6. CDR1 LNHDA and CDR2 SQIVND come from the germline V gene (reference sequence). This CDR3 has 15 residues. This CDR3 is CASSPGQGRNQPQHF. For the CDR3, the DNA is TGTGCCAGTAGCCCCGGACAGGGACGCAATCAGCCCCAGCATTTT.

This sequence joins TRBV7-9 and TRBJ1-2, with 7 bases identical to TRBD1. The CDR3 loop spans 12 amino acids. Germline V gene lookup returns CDR1 SEHNR and CDR2 FQNEAQ (reference sequence). The J segment lost 4 bases and the V segment lost 9 bases, leaving 5 bases of the junction unmatched. This CDR3 is CASSGDSYGYTF. Here the CDR3 DNA reads TGTGCCAGTAGTGGGGACAGCTATGGCTACACCTTC.

Written as DNA, the CDR3 is TGTGCCAGCAGTTACGGGCAGAATCAGCCCCAGCATTTT. Its protein product is CASSYGQNQPQHF. The chain uses TRBV6-6 and TRBJ1-5; D not resolved. This CDR3 contains 13 residues. Trimming removed 2 bases at V and 4 bases at J, with 6 bases between. CDR1 and CDR2 from the germline V gene are MNHNY and SVGAGI (reference sequence).

V is TRBV6-5 and J is TRBJ1-2; D possibly corresponds to TRBD1 (5 bases). The CDR3 spans 14 residues. CDR1 is MNHEY and CDR2 is SVGAGI in the germline V gene. V was clipped by 5 bases and J by 3 bases, with 13 bases between them. CDR3 in amino acids: CASSPAPGDYGYTF. The CDR3 region has the DNA TGTGCCAGCAGTCCTGCTCCGGGGGACTATGGCTACACCTTC.

V and J are TRBV27 and TRBJ1-2, with TRBD1 as a possible D gene (6 bases). The CDR3 has 14 amino acids. CDR1 is MNHEY and CDR2 is SMNVEV in the germline V gene (reference sequence). V was pared by 10 bases and J by 2 bases, with 17 bases between. CDR3 in amino acids: CATRNRVGNYGYTF. CDR3 nucleotide sequence: TGTGCCACTCGTAACAGGGTCGGGAACTATGGCTACACCTTC.

This clone has only a few counts. V usage is TRBV6-1 and J usage is TRBJ2-7, with 10 bases lining up with TRBD1. The CDR3 has 14 residues. The V and J ends lost 6 bases and 2 bases, in that order; junction bases with no gene match: 4. Germline V lookup: CDR1 MNHNS, CDR2 SASEGT. CDR3 sequence (DNA): TGTGCCAGCAGACTTGACAGGGGGCCCTACGAGCAGTACTTC. Translation gives CASRLDRGPYEQYF.

The J gene is TRBJ2-5, the V gene TRBV7-2, with D tentatively TRBD2 (6 bases). CDR3 length: 14 residues. V was trimmed by 3 bases and J by 5 bases, leaving 13 bases between them. CDR1 and CDR2 from the germline V gene are SGHTA and FQGNSA. CDR3 sequence: CASSFGGARETQYF. DNA of the CDR3: TGTGCCAGCAGCTTTGGCGGGGCCCGGGAGACCCAGTACTTC.

The J gene is TRBJ2-7, the V gene TRBV7-7; D may be TRBD2 (7 bases). The CDR3 covers 16 residues. Trimming removed 5 bases from V and 0 bases from J, with 17 bases in between. Germline assignment: CDR1 SSHAT and CDR2 FNYEAQ (reference sequence). CDR3 DNA: TGTGCCAGCAGCCCCTGGCCGCGGGGGCACTCCTACGAGCAGTACTTC. Translation: CASSPWPRGHSYEQYF.

This sequence joins TRBV7-2 and TRBJ1-2; no reliable D call. The CDR3 contains 12 residues. The V end was cut by 2 bases, the J end by 1 base, with 2 bases between. Germline CDR1 and CDR2: SGHTA and FQGNSA. The CDR3 DNA is TGTGCCAGCAGCTTACGTAACTATGGCTACACCTTC. It encodes CASSLRNYGYTF.

The chain links TRBV2 to TRBJ2-7, with 7 bases aligning to TRBD2. This CDR3 has 15 amino acids. The V segment lost 8 bases and the J segment 3 bases; nucleotides outside the gene matches: 13. Germline loops: CDR1 SNHLY, CDR2 FYNNEI. CDR3 coding DNA: TGTGCCAGCCGTGCGGGGGAATCCACTCTCTACGAGCAGTACTTC. It translates to CASRAGESTLYEQYF. Looking up the rest from reference TRBV2 and TRBJ2-7 gives the full variable domain: EPEVTQTPSHQVTQMGQEVILRCVPISNHLYFYWYRQILGQKVEFLVSFYNNEISEKSEIFDDQFSVERPDGSNFTLKIRSTKLEDSAMYFCASRAGESTLYEQYFGPGTRLTVT.

This chain connects TRBV5-5 to TRBJ2-2; 7 nucleotides agree with TRBD2. The CDR3 consists of 14 residues. V lost 3 bases to trimming and J lost 5 bases; unmatched junction nucleotides: 4. Germline V CDR1 and CDR2: SGHKS, YYEKEE (reference sequence). The CDR3 sequence: CASSSLGGTGELFF. The CDR3 nucleotides read TGTGCCAGCAGCTCGTTGGGGGGGACCGGGGAGCTGTTTTTT.

The rearrangement uses TRBV11-3 and TRBJ1-5, with a tentative D call TRBD1 (6 bases). V was shortened by 1 base and J by 6 bases, with 22 bases between the two germline ends. Germline CDR1 SGHNT, CDR2 YENEEA. The CDR3 consists of 18 residues. CDR3 region: CASSLGACRGYPGQPQHF. CDR3 nucleotide sequence: TGTGCCAGCAGCTTAGGAGCCTGCAGGGGATACCCCGGTCAGCCCCAGCATTTT. Supplemented by reference TRBV11-3 and TRBJ1-5, the full variable domain reads EAGVVQSPRYKIIEKKQPVAFWCNPISGHNTLYWYLQNLGQGPELLIRYENEEAVDDSQLPKDRFSAERLKGVDSTLKIQPAELGDSAVYLCASSLGACRGYPGQPQHFGDGTRLSIL.

The chain is built from TRBV12-5 and TRBJ2-7; perhaps TRBD2 as D (7 bases). Germline-derived CDR1 and CDR2 are LGHNT and FRNRAP. The germline V and J ends were trimmed by 0 bases and 0 bases, with 9 bases remaining between them. The CDR3 is 15 residues long. As DNA, the CDR3 is TGTGCTAGTGGTTTGGTTGCGGGGGCCTCCTACGAGCAGTACTTC. Translating it yields CASGLVAGASYEQYF. The whole variable domain, remainder taken from reference TRBV12-5 and TRBJ2-7, is DARVTQTPRHKVTEMGQEVTMRCQPILGHNTVFWYRQTMMQGLELLAYFRNRAPLDDSGMPKDRFSAEMPDATLATLKIQPSEPRDSAVYFCASGLVAGASYEQYFGPGTRLTVT.